The sequence of this T cell receptor (beta chain) was determined in a study of beta chain features in type 1 diabetes. Study-wide points: The similarity of naive, central memory and Treg TCRB repertoires appeared greater among patients than among healthy donors.

The authors reverse transcribed all of the isolated RNA, so sequencing captured expressed TCRB transcripts. The repertoire was sequenced with immunoSEQ multiplex PCR; TCRdb's copy has only in-frame clones and lacks some. The sample contains 250,000 to 300,000 clones, roughly 8% of which appear only once. The ends were cut back, 2 bases at V and 4 bases at J, with 21 bases in the middle. The germline V gene encodes CDR1 SGHRS and CDR2 YFSETQ. The CDR3 has 17 amino acids. This clone showed up just a few times. Its antigen is undetermined. By way of CD45RO/CCR7/CD25/CD127/CD95/CD27, the CD4+ regulatory, stem cell-like memory, central memory and naive cells were sorted.

The sequenced material came from central memory CD4+ T cells from blood. The sequence was collected from a woman aged 18-29 years in good health. The chain is built from TRBV5-1 and TRBJ2-5, with D perhaps being TRBD1 or TRBD2 (5 bases each). The CDR3 reads CASSLLGRGGLGETQYF. In DNA form, the CDR3 reads TGCGCCAGCAGCTTATTGGGTAGGGGCGGACTGGGAGAGACCCAGTACTTC.